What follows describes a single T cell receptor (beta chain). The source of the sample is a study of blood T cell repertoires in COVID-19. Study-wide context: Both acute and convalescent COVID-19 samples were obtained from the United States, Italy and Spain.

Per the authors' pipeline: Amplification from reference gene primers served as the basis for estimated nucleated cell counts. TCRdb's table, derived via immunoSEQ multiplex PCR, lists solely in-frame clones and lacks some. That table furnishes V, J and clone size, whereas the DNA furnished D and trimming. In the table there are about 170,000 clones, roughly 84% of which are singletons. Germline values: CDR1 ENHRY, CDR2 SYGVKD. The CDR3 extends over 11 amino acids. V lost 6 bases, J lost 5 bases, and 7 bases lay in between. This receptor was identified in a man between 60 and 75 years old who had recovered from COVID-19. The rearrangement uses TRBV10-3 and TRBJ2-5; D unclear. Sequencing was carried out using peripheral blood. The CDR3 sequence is CAIRGRETQYF. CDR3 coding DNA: TGTGCCATCAGGGGCCGGGAGACCCAGTACTTC.